This is a list of T cell receptor beta chains from one sample in a study of shared T cell receptors in the human thymus. TCRdb's copy holds only in-frame clones and misses some; the assay was immunoSEQ multiplex PCR. In the table there are roughly 700,000 clones, 70% to 90% of which are singletons. The same sample was also used in a study of human thymus T cells.

Sequencing was performed on thymocytes. These receptors came from a boy in the first two years of life with a congenital heart defect. Each CDR3 is given with its conserved first and last residue.

CDR3	V	J
CASSLQGAGNTIYF	TRBV7-2	TRBJ1-3
CASTDRRGNTEAFF	TRBV2	TRBJ1-1
CASSPGQGYNWSVGYTF	TRBV18	TRBJ1-2
CASPGRDYVGGEETQYF	TRBV5-8	TRBJ2-5
CAWSPAGPGELFF	TRBV30	TRBJ2-2
CASSLPAGTNEQYF	TRBV11-2	TRBJ2-7
CASRRAQETQYF	TRBV2	TRBJ2-5
CASSQDLQGDQPQHF	TRBV4-3	TRBJ1-5
CASSHTDRGYGYTF	TRBV4-2	TRBJ1-2
CAISESLAHHTDTQYF	TRBV10-3	TRBJ2-3
CASSDEGQGFSGRGDTQYF	TRBV2	TRBJ2-3
CASSSDGDSNTGELFF	TRBV5-1	TRBJ2-2
CASSQRPRTEAFF	TRBV4-1	TRBJ1-1
CASRGTSRGGELFF	TRBV19	TRBJ2-2
CASSGTSGDLLETQYF	TRBV7-9	TRBJ2-5
CASSLVGQENTEAFF	TRBV5-1	TRBJ1-1
CASLGGNGETQYF	TRBV11-2	TRBJ2-5
CASSLETSSYEQYF	TRBV11-3	TRBJ2-7
CASSQEGTLGGWKGYEQYF	TRBV14	TRBJ2-7
CASSQETGLSSYNEQFF	TRBV4-3	TRBJ2-1
CATSRGDLTQGGTDTQYF	TRBV15	TRBJ2-3
CAIRSCSSYNEQFF	TRBV10-3	TRBJ2-1
CASSVQGSDYEQYF	TRBV2	TRBJ2-7
CASSFGTSGEVDTQYF	TRBV5-6	TRBJ2-3
CASSERLQNTGELFF	TRBV10-1	TRBJ2-2
CAIRDRVVADTQYF	TRBV10-3	TRBJ2-3
CASSATDYEQYF	TRBV11-3	TRBJ2-7
CATSRVEGRAKNIQYF	TRBV15	TRBJ2-4
CASSLGGADGNIQYF	TRBV11-3	TRBJ2-4
CASSKESQADSSYEQYF	TRBV21-1	TRBJ2-7
CASSVAGTSTDTQYF	TRBV6-6	TRBJ2-3
CASSRSRERNNEQFF	TRBV5-1	TRBJ2-1
CATSRDGRGYATNEKLFF	TRBV15	TRBJ1-4
CASSPRLGLVYEQYF	TRBV11-3	TRBJ2-7
CASRGGRANQYF	TRBV2	TRBJ2-4
CASSEEGILHMNTEAFF	TRBV2	TRBJ1-1
CASSPVSVITEAFF	TRBV18	TRBJ1-1
CAWRQGYQETQYF	TRBV30	TRBJ2-5
CASSPRPSGYEQYF	TRBV18	TRBJ2-7
CASSISLRSGANVLTF	TRBV16	TRBJ2-6
CSVRTSGRTNTGELFF	TRBV29-1	TRBJ2-2